Described below is a single T cell receptor (beta chain) sequence and its context. This record comes from a study of blood T cell repertoires in COVID-19. Study-wide background: PBMCs, B-cell-depleted T cells, or T cells were the source of the cDNA or gDNA that made up the material.

Produced via immunoSEQ multiplex PCR; TCRdb's table is partial and in-frame only. The sample records around 140,000 clones, 87% being singletons. Material for sequencing was peripheral blood. The sequence derives from a woman aged 50 to 65 with active or convalescent COVID-19.

The CDR3 DNA follows: TGTGCCAGCGGGGGGGTAGGGATTTCCTACAATGAGCAGTTCTTC. It yields the protein CASGGVGISYNEQFF. V gene TRBV6-5 combines with J gene TRBJ2-1, with 7 bases matching TRBD2. Germline lookup yields CDR1 MNHEY and CDR2 SVGAGI. With 8 bases clipped from V and 1 base from J, the junction kept 8 bases outside the gene matches. CDR3 length equals 15 residues.